A single sample gave rise to the 31 T cell receptor beta chains below, sequenced in a study of metastatic and nonmetastatic thyroid tumors. TCRdb re-clonotyped the PCR reads via MiXCR. The data show fewer than 12,000 clones, with under 30% seen just once and 10% held by the top ten. No treatment of any kind had been given to any patient before thyroid surgery. The sequenced sample consisted of tumor tissue. The source is a male donor with papillary thyroid cancer or a benign thyroid nodule (not recorded which). Some clones in this sample may be carry-over from other donors' samples.

There are a few counts of this clone. V and J are TRBV6-1 and TRBJ1-1, with D perhaps TRBD1 (5 bases). V lost 4 bases to trimming and J lost 1 base, with 10 bases between them. Per the germline V gene, CDR1 is MNHNS and CDR2 is SASEGT. This CDR3 spans 14 amino acids. The CDR3 DNA sequence: TGTGCCAGCAGTGTCTACACAGGGAACACTGAAGCTTTCTTT. Encoded protein: CASSVYTGNTEAFF.

The CDR3 protein is CASSPSPTGYGYTF. The CDR3 nucleotides are TGCGCCAGCAGCCCTAGCCCCACAGGCTATGGCTACACCTTC. The J gene is TRBJ1-2, the V gene TRBV5-1, with TRBD1 as a possible D gene (5 bases). V lost 4 bases, J lost 4 bases, and 14 bases lay in between. The length of the CDR3 is 14 residues. Germline values: CDR1 SGHRS, CDR2 YFSETQ.

Only a few counts were recorded for this clone. The J gene is TRBJ2-2, the V gene TRBV6-6; D is unresolved. The CDR3 is made up of 17 amino acids. V lost 0 bases and J lost 0, with 11 bases in between. Germline CDR1 MNHNY, CDR2 SVGAGI (reference sequence). This CDR3 is CASSYSNRGANTGELFF. DNA for the CDR3: TGTGCCAGCAGTTACTCCAACAGAGGCGCGAACACCGGGGAGCTGTTTTTT.

This chain connects TRBV11-2 to TRBJ1-6; 8 nucleotides align to TRBD1. The germline V gene has CDR1 SGHAT and CDR2 FQNNGV. Trimming at V came to 5 bases and at J to 10 bases, leaving 13 bases not matched to a gene. This CDR3 spans 16 amino acids. The CDR3 loop reads CASSLREGQGGSPLHF. CDR3 nucleotides: TGTGCCAGCAGCCTGCGGGAAGGACAGGGAGGATCACCCCTCCACTTT.

Sample share makes this clone medium-sized. The V call is TRBV6-1, the J call TRBJ1-4; D uncertain. V was clipped by 5 bases and J by 0 bases, with 10 bases between them. In germline, CDR1 is MNHNS, CDR2 SASEGT. The CDR3 is 15 amino acids. CDR3 bases: TGTGCCAGCAGTTCGACCTTTACAACTAATGAAAAACTGTTTTTT. Amino acids: CASSSTFTTNEKLFF.

By its share, this clone is medium-sized. This chain uses TRBV9 with TRBJ2-2, with no clear D. The CDR3 consists of 13 residues. Germline CDR1 and CDR2: SGDLS and YYNGEE. V lost 0 bases to trimming and J lost 9 bases, with 9 bases between them. The CDR3, as DNA: TGTGCCAGCAGCGTAGCCCAGGCCAGGGAGCTGTTTTTT. Translating it yields CASSVAQARELFF.

The V and J genes are TRBV6-1 and TRBJ2-5; maybe TRBD1 (5 bases). CDR1 is MNHNS, CDR2 SASEGT, per germline. The CDR3 spans 12 residues. V was cut by 4 bases and J by 4 bases, with 7 bases left in between. Here the CDR3 reads CASSGQGETQYF. The CDR3 region has the DNA TGTGCCAGCAGTGGCCAGGGAGAGACCCAGTACTTC.

The V call is TRBV18, the J call TRBJ1-5, with 7 bases matching TRBD1. V was clipped by 3 bases and J by 2 bases; unmatched bases: 7. CDR1 KGHSH and CDR2 LQKENI come from the germline V gene. CDR3 length equals 16 residues. CDR3 sequence (DNA): TGTGCCAGCTCACCGTCGACAGGGTCGGGCAATCAGCCCCAGCATTTT. Amino acid sequence: CASSPSTGSGNQPQHF.

This clone was seen only once. The gene calls are TRBV4-1 and TRBJ1-5; D is uncertain. Germline lookup yields CDR1 MGHRA and CDR2 YSYEKL. CDR3 length: 14 residues. Trimming removed 1 base at V and 3 bases at J, with 7 bases between. The CDR3, as DNA: TGCGCCAGCAGCCAAGTGGGCTACAATCAGCCCCAGCATTTT. This encodes CASSQVGYNQPQHF.

This clone qualifies as medium-sized (0.01 to 0.1%). The chain carries TRBV20-1 and TRBJ1-1; D not certain. The CDR3 runs 14 residues. Germline V gene lookup returns CDR1 DFQATT and CDR2 SNEGSKA (reference sequence). The V end was cut by 5 bases, the J end by 1 base, with 14 bases between. CDR3 nucleotides: TGCAGTGCTCCACCCGACGCAGGGAACACTGAAGCTTTCTTT. Protein product: CSAPPDAGNTEAFF.

This clone came up once. Compared with germline, one end of the junction differs, possibly owing to a read error. The chain carries TRBV20-1 and TRBJ1-5; D is undetermined. This CDR3 has 15 amino acids. Per the germline V gene, CDR1 is DFQATT and CDR2 is SNEGSKA (reference sequence). The CDR3 loop is CSASRNSGCNHPQHF. The CDR3 bases are TGCAGTGCTAGCAGAAATTCAGGATGCAATCATCCCCAGCATTTT.

This clone has just a few counts. The V gene is TRBV27, the J gene TRBJ1-1, with 10 bases that match TRBD1. After removal of 6 bases from V and 4 bases from J, the junction contained 5 bases not matched to a gene. The germline V gene encodes CDR1 MNHEY and CDR2 SMNVEV (reference sequence). CDR3 size: 14 residues. DNA of the CDR3: TGTGCCAGCAGCATGACAGGGGGCTTCACTGAAGCTTTCTTT. This gives the protein CASSMTGGFTEAFF.

There are a few counts of this clone. V usage is TRBV28 and J usage is TRBJ2-5; D could derive from TRBD1 or TRBD2 (5 bases each). Trimming removed 6 bases at V and 4 bases at J, with 15 bases between. The CDR3 runs 14 residues. Germline V gene data show CDR1 as MDHEN and CDR2 as SYDVKM. The CDR3 nucleotides are TGTGCCAGCAGCCATACCCTTGGGGGAGAGACCCAGTACTTC. It specifies CASSHTLGGETQYF.

This clone ranks as medium-sized (0.01 to 0.1%). This sequence joins TRBV20-1 and TRBJ2-7; 7 nucleotides match TRBD2. The CDR3 consists of 12 residues. V was pared by 0 bases and J by 4 bases, with 0 bases of the junction left unmatched. CDR1 DFQATT and CDR2 SNEGSKA come from the germline V gene (reference sequence). Written as DNA, the CDR3 is TGCAGTGCTAGAGAGCGGGAGTACGAGCAGTACGTC. Translating it yields CSAREREYEQYV.

This sequence joins TRBV18 and TRBJ2-3; D remains unclear. Deletions cut 2 bases from V and 2 bases from J, with 8 bases between. The CDR3 extends over 14 amino acids. CDR1 and CDR2 (germline): KGHSH, LQKENI. CDR3 nucleotides: TGTGCCAGCTCACCAGACCTTTCCACAGATACGCAGTATTTT. Amino acid sequence: CASSPDLSTDTQYF.

This clone is termed medium-sized. CDR3 residues: CASITNRGDGPEQYF. The CDR3 DNA reads TGTGCCAGCATCACCAACAGGGGAGATGGACCGGAGCAGTACTTC. This chain uses TRBV2 with TRBJ2-7, with TRBD1 matching 7 bases. CDR3 length: 15 residues. J was trimmed by 7 bases and V by 7 bases; bases with no gene match: 16. CDR1 and CDR2 (germline): SNHLY, FYNNEI. Looking up the rest from reference TRBV2 and TRBJ2-7 gives the full variable domain: EPEVTQTPSHQVTQMGQEVILRCVPISNHLYFYWYRQILGQKVEFLVSFYNNEISEKSEIFDDQFSVERPDGSNFTLKIRSTKLEDSAMYFCASITNRGDGPEQYFGPGTRLTVT.

This chain joins TRBV14 and TRBJ2-3; D gene unclear. CDR1 is SGHDN, CDR2 FVKESK, per germline. This CDR3 has 17 residues. V lost 4 bases and J lost 0, with 17 bases in between. The CDR3 DNA follows: TGTGCCAGCAGCCCGGACGTGGCTGGTACTAGCACAGATACGCAGTATTTT. Protein: CASSPDVAGTSTDTQYF.

Concerning this clone itself: One junction end does not reproduce the germline sequence, and a read error may be involved. The chain uses TRBV7-3 and TRBJ2-2; the match to TRBD1 covers 8 bases. From germline, CDR1 is SGHTA and CDR2 FQGTGA. The CDR3 consists of 15 residues. The chain's CDR3 is CASRLNPGGAGELFF. In nucleotides, the CDR3 is TGTGCCAGCAGATTAAACCCAGGGGGCGCCGGGGAGCTGTTTTTT.

The chain couples TRBV30 to TRBJ2-6; D gene unclear. V was pared by 2 bases and J by 0 bases, with 5 bases between. The CDR3 contains 14 residues. Germline CDR1 GTSNPN, CDR2 SVGIG (reference sequence). As DNA, the CDR3 is TGTGCCTGGAGTCCGCCCTCTGGGGCCAACGTCCTGACTTTC. This translates into CAWSPPSGANVLTF.

This clone was observed at least ten times. The chain links TRBV19 to TRBJ2-6, with D maybe TRBD1 (7 bases). The CDR3 is made up of 20 amino acids. The V gene lost 5 bases and the J gene lost 1 base, with 24 bases spanning the gap. Germline CDR1 and CDR2: LNHDA and SQIVND (reference sequence). CDR3 region: CASSPGAEGARLSGANVLTF. CDR3 nucleotide sequence: TGTGCCAGTAGTCCGGGAGCAGAGGGGGCGCGTCTATCTGGGGCCAACGTCCTGACTTTC.

In its sample, this clone was seen a few times. The chain recombines TRBV6-1 with TRBJ1-1; no firm D call. The CDR3 covers 14 residues. Germline V CDR1 and CDR2: MNHNS, SASEGT. V dropped 2 bases and J dropped 7 bases, with 14 bases sitting between them. The DNA of the CDR3 is TGTGCCAGCAGTGAATATCGAGGGATGGGTGAAGCTTTCTTT. Translating gives CASSEYRGMGEAFF.

The rearrangement links TRBV7-6 to TRBJ2-7, with 8 nucleotides matching TRBD2. J gave up 0 bases and V 1 base, and 2 bases lay outside the gene matches. CDR3 size: 15 residues. CDR1 is SGHVS and CDR2 is FNYEAQ in the germline V gene. DNA of the CDR3: TGTGCCAGCAGCTTAGAGAGCGGGGGCTCCTACGAGCAGTACTTC. This gives the protein CASSLESGGSYEQYF.

V usage is TRBV10-1 and J usage is TRBJ2-3; D not resolved. V dropped 6 bases and J dropped 4 bases, with 29 bases sitting between them. The CDR3 has 19 residues. In germline, CDR1 is WNHNN, CDR2 SYGVQD (reference sequence). CDR3 bases: TGCGCCAGCAGGATTCTAGAATCGTGGGAACATACCCACGCAGATACGCAGTATTTT. This sequence encodes CASRILESWEHTHADTQYF.

This sequence joins TRBV27 and TRBJ2-2, with 9 bases that match TRBD1. There are 15 residues in the CDR3. The V segment lost 7 bases and the J segment 4 bases; nucleotides outside the gene matches: 7. Germline V gene data show CDR1 as MNHEY and CDR2 as SMNVEV (reference sequence). The CDR3 here is CASNPGQGGTGELFF. The CDR3 DNA follows: TGTGCCAGCAACCCGGGACAGGGAGGCACCGGGGAGCTGTTTTTT.

This clone is medium-sized. This chain joins TRBV2 and TRBJ2-3; D is possibly TRBD1 or TRBD2 (7 bases each). The germline gives CDR1 SNHLY, CDR2 FYNNEI. The length of the CDR3 is 15 residues. Trimming shortened V by 4 bases and J by 5 bases, and 16 bases separated the two germline ends. The chain's CDR3 is CASSVPDREGDTQYF. In nucleotides, the CDR3 is TGTGCCAGCAGTGTCCCAGACAGGGAGGGAGATACGCAGTATTTT.

This clone rates as medium-sized. The V and J genes are TRBV28 and TRBJ2-7; 11 positions agree with TRBD1. With V trimmed by 4 bases and J by 3 bases, 8 bases remained unmatched. Germline-derived CDR1 and CDR2 are MDHEN and SYDVKM. This CDR3 comprises 16 residues. Here the CDR3 reads CASSSFTGTGGYEQYF. The CDR3 DNA is TGTGCCAGCAGTTCATTTACCGGGACAGGGGGCTACGAGCAGTACTTC.

This clone is medium-sized (0.01 to 0.1%) in the sample. The CDR3 DNA sequence: TGCAGCGTTGAGGCCCCTAAAAGCTCCTACAATGAGCAGTTCTTC. Residues: CSVEAPKSSYNEQFF. V and J are TRBV29-1 and TRBJ2-1; no firm D call. Trimming pared 3 bases from V and 0 bases from J, leaving 12 bases between. The CDR3 has 15 amino acids. Germline values: CDR1 SQVTM, CDR2 ANQGSEA.

This clone was detected a few times. J is TRBJ2-1 and V is TRBV28; D perhaps matches TRBD1 (5 bases). V lost 10 bases and J lost 8, with 15 bases in between. This CDR3 has 12 amino acids. The germline CDR1 and CDR2 sequences are MDHEN and SYDVKM. The CDR3 is CANRYSKDEQFF. DNA for the CDR3: TGTGCCAACAGGTACAGTAAGGATGAGCAGTTCTTC.

A few counts support this clone. The genes are TRBV11-3 and TRBJ2-7; 12 bases are shared with TRBD2. Germline assignment: CDR1 SGHNT and CDR2 YENEEA. The ends lost 5 bases at V and 6 bases at J; junction bases unmatched: 5. The CDR3 is 14 amino acids. CDR3 region: CASSRLAGESEQYF. CDR3 DNA sequence: TGTGCCAGCAGCCGACTAGCGGGAGAGAGCGAGCAGTACTTC.

This rearrangement joins TRBV7-3 to TRBJ2-7, with D perhaps matching TRBD1 (6 bases). CDR3 length: 13 residues. V lost 5 bases and J lost 5, with 13 bases in between. From germline, CDR1 is SGHTA and CDR2 FQGTGA. CDR3 coding DNA: TGTGCCAGCAGCGTAAACCAGGGGAACGAGCAGTACTTC. This gives the protein CASSVNQGNEQYF. Drawing the rest from reference TRBV7-3 and TRBJ2-7, the complete variable domain is GAGVSQTPSNKVTEKGKYVELRCDPISGHTALYWYRQSLGQGPEFLIYFQGTGAADDSGLPNDRFFAVRPEGSVSTLKIQRTERGDSAVYLCASSVNQGNEQYFGPGTRLTVT.

The chain links TRBV6-4 to TRBJ2-2; 10 bases agree with TRBD1. The CDR3 is 21 residues long. CDR1 is MRHNA, CDR2 SNTAGT, per germline. The ends lost 0 bases at V and 0 bases at J; junction bases unmatched: 13. The CDR3 sequence is CASSDSTGRGDRGPNTGELFF. CDR3 nucleotide sequence: TGTGCCAGCAGTGACTCGACGGGGAGGGGGGACAGGGGACCGAACACCGGGGAGCTGTTTTTT.